Shown below are 23 T cell receptor beta chains from a single sample sequenced in a study of identifying expanded T cells in peripheral blood. Some clones are missing from TCRdb's copy, which holds only in-frame ones; the method was immunoSEQ multiplex PCR. The sample includes fewer than 130,000 clones, about 89% of them seen just once. Material for sequencing was blood. The receptors come from a person aged 18 to 75 in good health.

The V gene is TRBV28, the J gene TRBJ2-3, with D tentatively TRBD1 (6 bases). There are 16 residues in the CDR3. The germline V and J ends were trimmed by 3 bases and 0 bases, with 13 bases remaining between them. Germline lookup yields CDR1 MDHEN and CDR2 SYDVKM. In DNA form, the CDR3 reads TGTGCCAGCAGTTTGTGGCAGGGGCCGAGCACAGATACGCAGTATTTT. Encoded protein: CASSLWQGPSTDTQYF.

V gene TRBV27 combines with J gene TRBJ1-3; D is unclear. V lost 0 bases, J lost 2 bases, and 11 bases lay in between. Germline V gene sequence: CDR1 MNHEY, CDR2 SMNVEV (reference sequence). CDR3 length: 16 amino acids. The CDR3 loop reads CASSLSVGSPGNTIYF. The CDR3 DNA reads TGTGCCAGCAGTTTATCGGTCGGGTCTCCTGGAAACACCATATATTTT.

Only a few counts were recorded for this clone. The chain joins TRBV5-4 to TRBJ2-7; a possible D gene is TRBD2 (5 bases). The CDR3 extends over 14 amino acids. Germline V gene lookup returns CDR1 SGHNT and CDR2 YYREEE (reference sequence). Trimming left V 4 bases short and J 2 bases short, with 13 bases between. The CDR3 sequence: CASSDRGSTYEQYF. DNA for the CDR3: TGTGCCAGCAGCGACCGCGGGTCCACCTACGAGCAGTACTTC.

V is TRBV10-3 and J is TRBJ1-4; 12 nucleotides line up with TRBD1. The V gene end was trimmed by 6 bases and the J gene end by 7 bases; junction bases not matched to a gene: 6. This CDR3 is built from 15 residues. Germline-derived CDR1 and CDR2 are ENHRY and SYGVKD. The CDR3 DNA is TGTGCCATCAGGGGGGACAGGGGGCTTCGTGAAAAACTGTTTTTT. Residues: CAIRGDRGLREKLFF.

This chain connects TRBV5-1 to TRBJ2-1, with 7 bases matching TRBD2. The CDR3 spans 14 residues. The germline CDR1 and CDR2 sequences are SGHRS and YFSETQ. J was trimmed by 8 bases and V by 4 bases; bases with no gene match: 9. The CDR3 DNA reads TGCGCCAGCAGCCTCGGACTAGTTTTGGATGAGCAGTTCTTC. As protein: CASSLGLVLDEQFF.

V gene TRBV5-1 combines with J gene TRBJ2-1; 8 positions agree with TRBD2. The CDR3 covers 16 residues. Germline loops: CDR1 SGHRS, CDR2 YFSETQ. V was clipped by 0 bases and J by 5 bases; unmatched bases: 7. The CDR3 loop reads CASSLAGGGSNNEQFF. CDR3 in DNA: TGCGCCAGCAGCTTGGCCGGGGGGGGCTCAAACAATGAGCAGTTCTTC.

V usage is TRBV6-5 and J usage is TRBJ1-2, with TRBD1 as a possible D gene (6 bases). CDR1 and CDR2 (germline): MNHEY, SVGAGI. This CDR3 is built from 15 residues. Trimming cost V 6 bases and J 3 bases, with 17 bases left between them. The CDR3 bases are TGTGCCAGCAGATACATACAGGGAGTAGACTATGGCTACACCTTC. Its protein product is CASRYIQGVDYGYTF.

The rearrangement links TRBV18 to TRBJ1-1, with D possibly TRBD1 on 5 matching bases. Germline CDR1 KGHSH, CDR2 LQKENI. The CDR3 covers 15 residues. Trimming took 3 bases from V and 3 from J, leaving 14 bases between them. CDR3 sequence (DNA): TGTGCCAGCTCACCGACCATGGGCAGGGACACTGAAGCTTTCTTT. This codes for CASSPTMGRDTEAFF.

The gene calls are TRBV5-1 and TRBJ2-7, with 9 bases that match TRBD1. Germline V gene sequence: CDR1 SGHRS, CDR2 YFSETQ. With V trimmed by 7 bases and J by 0 bases, 5 bases remained unmatched. The CDR3 has 14 amino acids. This CDR3 is CASLPTGGSYEQYF. The CDR3, as DNA: TGCGCCAGCTTACCGACAGGGGGCTCCTACGAGCAGTACTTC.

The V call is TRBV28, the J call TRBJ2-5; no firm D call. The CDR3 spans 14 residues. Germline CDR1 and CDR2: MDHEN and SYDVKM. V lost 3 bases and J lost 4, with 12 bases in between. The CDR3 region is CASSFRQLGETQYF. The CDR3 DNA reads TGTGCCAGCAGTTTCCGGCAGCTGGGAGAGACCCAGTACTTC. Full variable domain (rest looked up from reference TRBV28 and TRBJ2-5): DVKVTQSSRYLVKRTGEKVFLECVQDMDHENMFWYRQDPGLGLRLIYFSYDVKMKEKGDIPEGYSVSREKKERFSLILESASTNQTSMYLCASSFRQLGETQYFGPGTRLLVL.

The chain uses TRBV6-1 and TRBJ2-7; D tentatively fits TRBD1 or TRBD2 (6 bases each). Trimming removed 7 bases from V and 1 base from J, with 17 bases in between. Germline V gene sequence: CDR1 MNHNS, CDR2 SASEGT. The length of the CDR3 is 15 residues. CDR3 sequence: CASTTRDTYSYEQYF. CDR3 DNA sequence: TGTGCCAGCACTACGCGGGACACCTATTCCTACGAGCAGTACTTC.

V usage is TRBV5-1 and J usage is TRBJ2-5, with TRBD1 matching over 9 bases. This CDR3 is 15 amino acids long. Losses at the gene ends were 0 bases for V and 3 bases for J; bases not matched to a gene: 3. CDR1 is SGHRS and CDR2 is YFSETQ in the germline V gene. The CDR3 DNA is TGCGCCAGCAGCTTGGCCGGGACAGGGAAAGAGACCCAGTACTTC. It translates to CASSLAGTGKETQYF.

DNA of the CDR3: TGTGCCAGCAGCTTAGCGGGGAAGACCGGAAACACCATATATTTT. Amino acid sequence: CASSLAGKTGNTIYF. V gene TRBV7-2 combines with J gene TRBJ1-3; D ambiguous. V lost 0 bases, J lost 4 bases, and 10 bases lay in between. Germline CDR1 is SGHTA and CDR2 is FQGNSA. The CDR3 is 15 amino acids.

The J gene is TRBJ2-7, the V gene TRBV2, with 7 positions matching TRBD1. This CDR3 region has 14 residues. After removal of 5 bases from V and 3 bases from J, the junction contained 7 bases not matched to a gene. Germline V gene sequence: CDR1 SNHLY, CDR2 FYNNEI. The CDR3 sequence is CASSPTGYIYEQYF. The CDR3 DNA reads TGTGCCAGCAGTCCGACAGGGTATATCTACGAGCAGTACTTC.

This rearrangement joins TRBV5-1 to TRBJ2-4, with D unresolved. Germline V gene data show CDR1 as SGHRS and CDR2 as YFSETQ. CDR3 size: 14 residues. V was cut by 4 bases and J by 7 bases, with 15 bases left in between. In DNA form, the CDR3 reads TGCGCCAGCAGCCGCTTTACTGAAAGTAACATTCAGTACTTC. Its protein is CASSRFTESNIQYF.

The rearrangement joins TRBV2 to TRBJ1-3; no definite D call. Trimming shortened V by 2 bases and J by 0 bases, and 8 bases separated the two germline ends. The CDR3 is 15 residues long. Looked up from germline, CDR1 is SNHLY and CDR2 is FYNNEI. The CDR3 spells CASSETPSSGNTIYF. The CDR3 coding sequence is TGTGCCAGCAGTGAAACGCCTAGCTCTGGAAACACCATATATTTT.

The chain carries TRBV18 and TRBJ1-4; 10 nucleotides agree with TRBD1. The CDR3 has 15 residues. Germline V gene sequence: CDR1 KGHSH, CDR2 LQKENI. Trimming removed 5 bases from V and 5 bases from J; junction bases left unmatched: 5. The CDR3 loop is CASSASGQGNEKLFF. CDR3 DNA sequence: TGTGCCAGCTCAGCATCGGGACAGGGGAATGAAAAACTGTTTTTT.

This rearrangement joins TRBV18 to TRBJ2-1, with a possible D match to TRBD2 (5 bases). The CDR3 contains 13 residues. Germline V gives CDR1 KGHSH, CDR2 LQKENI. V dropped 3 bases and J dropped 7 bases, with 10 bases sitting between them. The CDR3 DNA sequence: TGTGCCAGCTCACCCGGGGTAGCGAATGAGCAGTTCTTC. This encodes CASSPGVANEQFF.

The rearrangement uses TRBV9 and TRBJ1-2, with TRBD1 identical over 9 bases. The ends lost 0 bases at V and 8 bases at J; junction bases unmatched: 8. This CDR3 comprises 15 residues. CDR1 and CDR2 (germline): SGDLS, YYNGEE. Here the CDR3 DNA reads TGTGCCAGCAGCGTAGACGGGACAGGGTTAGGAGGCTACACCTTC. Its translation is CASSVDGTGLGGYTF.

The gene calls are TRBV2 and TRBJ2-7, with a tentative D call TRBD2 (5 bases). Germline V CDR1 and CDR2: SNHLY, FYNNEI. The CDR3 consists of 13 residues. Trimming took 4 bases from V and 4 from J, leaving 11 bases between them. The DNA for the CDR3 is TGTGCCAGCAGTGTATATGAGCGGTACGAGCAGTACTTC. This gives the protein CASSVYERYEQYF.

The genes are TRBV29-1 and TRBJ2-7; D gene unclear. The CDR3 runs 15 residues. CDR1 is SQVTM, CDR2 ANQGSEA, per germline. The ends were cut back, 8 bases at V and 4 bases at J, with 24 bases in the middle. Here the CDR3 reads CSYMNRAAGQYEQYF. The CDR3 DNA reads as TGCAGCTACATGAATCGGGCGGCTGGTCAATACGAGCAGTACTTC.

The chain has TRBV19 and TRBJ2-7, with D possibly matching TRBD1 (5 bases). This CDR3 region has 14 residues. Looked up from germline, CDR1 is LNHDA and CDR2 is SQIVND (reference sequence). Deletions cut 5 bases from V and 4 bases from J, with 15 bases between. The CDR3 region is CASSGRGREYEQYF. In nucleotides, the CDR3 is TGTGCCAGTAGTGGTAGAGGCAGGGAATACGAGCAGTACTTC.

This chain joins TRBV30 and TRBJ1-6; 9 bases fit TRBD1. The CDR3 consists of 14 residues. Germline V gives CDR1 GTSNPN, CDR2 SVGIG (reference sequence). V was pared by 1 base and J by 9 bases, with 4 bases of the junction left unmatched. The CDR3 DNA reads as TGTGCCTGGAGTGAGACAGGGGGAAGTTCACCCCTCCACTTT. It specifies CAWSETGGSSPLHF.